Presented here are 3 T cell receptor beta chains from one specimen sequenced in a study of OX40 agonist ivuxolimab in advanced cancers. TCRdb's table, derived via immunoSEQ multiplex PCR, lists solely in-frame clones and lacks some. Here the sample spans about 45,000 clones, more than 65% being singletons. The specimen was CD4+ or CD8+ T cells sorted from blood, collected in a trial of the OX40 agonist ivuxolimab. Receptors originate from an adult with an advanced solid tumor such as melanoma, head and neck, liver or kidney cancer.

The rearrangement uses TRBV10-2 and TRBJ2-1, with 7 bases identical to TRBD2. Per germline, CDR1 WSHSY and CDR2 SAAADI. Trimming took 0 bases from V and 0 from J; bases not matched to a gene: 8. The CDR3 loop spans 18 amino acids. CDR3 loop: CASSESKGGVSSYNEQFF. The CDR3 coding sequence is TGCGCCAGCAGTGAGTCGAAGGGAGGGGTAAGCTCCTACAATGAGCAGTTCTTC.

The V gene is TRBV11-2, the J gene TRBJ2-7; tentative D call: TRBD1 (6 bases). CDR3 length equals 15 residues. V was pared by 0 bases and J by 4 bases, with 13 bases between. Germline loops: CDR1 SGHAT, CDR2 FQNNGV. The CDR3 region has the DNA TGTGCCAGCAGCTTAGATTGGACAGCTACTTACGAGCAGTACTTC. Translating it yields CASSLDWTATYEQYF. The whole variable domain, remainder taken from reference TRBV11-2 and TRBJ2-7, is EAGVAQSPRYKIIEKRQSVAFWCNPISGHATLYWYQQILGQGPKLLIQFQNNGVVDDSQLPKDRFSAERLKGVDSTLKIQPAKLEDSAVYLCASSLDWTATYEQYFGPGTRLTVT.

This clone was found a few times. V gene TRBV10-2 combines with J gene TRBJ2-7; D tentatively fits TRBD1 or TRBD2 (5 bases each). V lost 6 bases and J 4 bases, leaving 13 bases between the germline ends. CDR1 and CDR2 from the germline V gene are WSHSY and SAAADI. The CDR3 totals 13 residues. The DNA for the CDR3 is TGCGCCAGCAGCCTACTAGAGGGGTACGAGCAGTACTTC. Protein sequence: CASSLLEGYEQYF.